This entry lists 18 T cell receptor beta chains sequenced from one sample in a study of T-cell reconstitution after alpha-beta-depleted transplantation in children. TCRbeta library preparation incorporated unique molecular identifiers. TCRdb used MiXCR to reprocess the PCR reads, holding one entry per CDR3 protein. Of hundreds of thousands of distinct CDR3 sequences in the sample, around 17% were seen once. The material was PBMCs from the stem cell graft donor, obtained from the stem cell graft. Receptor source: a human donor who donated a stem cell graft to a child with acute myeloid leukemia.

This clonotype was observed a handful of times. CDR3 sequence: CASSSGFNYNEQFF. The CDR3 coding sequence is TGTGCCAGCAGTTCAGGGTTCAACTACAATGAGCAGTTCTTC. The chain combines TRBV27 with TRBJ2-1; TRBD1 is a possible D gene (5 bases). The V and J ends lost 4 bases and 3 bases respectively, with 10 bases between them. Per germline, CDR1 MNHEY and CDR2 SMNVEV (reference sequence). The CDR3 extends over 14 amino acids.

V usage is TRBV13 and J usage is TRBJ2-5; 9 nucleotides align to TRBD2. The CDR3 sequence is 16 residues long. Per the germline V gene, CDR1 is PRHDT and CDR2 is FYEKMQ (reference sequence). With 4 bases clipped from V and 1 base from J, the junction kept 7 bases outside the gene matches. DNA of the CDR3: TGTGCCAGCAGCTCCAGGGATAGCGGGGGCCAAGAGACCCAGTACTTC. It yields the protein CASSSRDSGGQETQYF.

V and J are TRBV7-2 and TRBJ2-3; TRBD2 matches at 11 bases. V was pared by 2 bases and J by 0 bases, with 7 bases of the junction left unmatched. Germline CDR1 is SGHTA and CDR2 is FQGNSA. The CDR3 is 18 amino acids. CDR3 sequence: CASSLWLAGGESTDTQYF. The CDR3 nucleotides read TGTGCCAGCAGCTTATGGCTAGCGGGGGGAGAGAGCACAGATACGCAGTATTTT.

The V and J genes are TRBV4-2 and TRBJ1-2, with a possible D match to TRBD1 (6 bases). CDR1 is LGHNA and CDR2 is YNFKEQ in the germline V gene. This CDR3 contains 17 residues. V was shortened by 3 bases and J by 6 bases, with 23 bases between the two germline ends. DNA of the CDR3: TGTGCCAGCAGCCATCAAAAGTGGACAGCGGGTCCTGATGGCTACACCTTC. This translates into CASSHQKWTAGPDGYTF.

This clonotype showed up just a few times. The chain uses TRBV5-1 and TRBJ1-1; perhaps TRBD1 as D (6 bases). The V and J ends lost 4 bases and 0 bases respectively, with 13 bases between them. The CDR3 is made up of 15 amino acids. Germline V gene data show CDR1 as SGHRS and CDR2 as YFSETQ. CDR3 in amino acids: CASSVGTPLNTEAFF. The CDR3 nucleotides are TGCGCCAGCAGCGTGGGGACACCCCTGAACACTGAAGCTTTCTTT. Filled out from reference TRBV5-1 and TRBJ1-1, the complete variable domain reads KAGVTQTPRYLIKTRGQQVTLSCSPISGHRSVSWYQQTPGQGLQFLFEYFSETQRNKGNFPGRFSGRQFSNSRSEMNVSTLELGDSALYLCASSVGTPLNTEAFFGQGTRLTVV.

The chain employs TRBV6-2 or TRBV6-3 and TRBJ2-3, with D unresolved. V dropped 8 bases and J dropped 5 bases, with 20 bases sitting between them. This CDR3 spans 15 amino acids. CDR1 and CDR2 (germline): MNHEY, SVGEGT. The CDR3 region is CASQTAGYWGDTQYF. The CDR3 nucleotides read TGTGCCAGCCAGACGGCAGGCTATTGGGGAGATACGCAGTATTTT.

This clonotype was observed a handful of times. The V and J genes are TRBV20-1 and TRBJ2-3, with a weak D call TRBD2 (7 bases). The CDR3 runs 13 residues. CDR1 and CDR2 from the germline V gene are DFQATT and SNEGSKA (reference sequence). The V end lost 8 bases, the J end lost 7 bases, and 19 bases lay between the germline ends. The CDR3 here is CSYAKGGPNTQYF. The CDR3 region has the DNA TGCAGTTACGCAAAGGGGGGGCCGAATACGCAGTATTTT.

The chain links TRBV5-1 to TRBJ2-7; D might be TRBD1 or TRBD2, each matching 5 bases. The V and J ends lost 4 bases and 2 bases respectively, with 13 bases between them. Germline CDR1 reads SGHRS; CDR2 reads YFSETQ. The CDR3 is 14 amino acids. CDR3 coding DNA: TGCGCCAGCAGCGCCTGGGACGGAACCTACGAGCAGTACTTC. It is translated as CASSAWDGTYEQYF. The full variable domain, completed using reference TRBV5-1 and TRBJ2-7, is KAGVTQTPRYLIKTRGQQVTLSCSPISGHRSVSWYQQTPGQGLQFLFEYFSETQRNKGNFPGRFSGRQFSNSRSEMNVSTLELGDSALYLCASSAWDGTYEQYFGPGTRLTVT.

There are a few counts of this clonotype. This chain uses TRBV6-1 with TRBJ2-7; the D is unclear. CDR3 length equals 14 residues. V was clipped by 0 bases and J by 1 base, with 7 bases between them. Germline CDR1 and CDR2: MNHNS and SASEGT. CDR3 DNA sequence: TGTGCCAGCAGTGAAGCAGGGATTTCCTACGAGCAGTACGTC. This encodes CASSEAGISYEQYV.

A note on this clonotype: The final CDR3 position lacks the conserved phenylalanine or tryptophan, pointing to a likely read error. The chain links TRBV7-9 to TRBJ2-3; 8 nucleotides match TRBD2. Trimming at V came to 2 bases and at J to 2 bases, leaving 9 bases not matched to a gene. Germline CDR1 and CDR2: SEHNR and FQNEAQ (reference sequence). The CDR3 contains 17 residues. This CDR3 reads CASSLTLAGSLTDTQYV. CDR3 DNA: TGTGCCAGCAGCTTAACCCTAGCGGGTTCTCTCACAGATACGCAGTATGTT.

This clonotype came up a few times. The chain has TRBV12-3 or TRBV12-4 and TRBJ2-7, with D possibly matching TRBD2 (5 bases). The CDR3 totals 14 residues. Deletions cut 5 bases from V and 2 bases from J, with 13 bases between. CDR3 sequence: CASSPGRETYEQYF. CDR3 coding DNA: TGTGCCAGCAGTCCCGGACGGGAAACCTACGAGCAGTACTTC.

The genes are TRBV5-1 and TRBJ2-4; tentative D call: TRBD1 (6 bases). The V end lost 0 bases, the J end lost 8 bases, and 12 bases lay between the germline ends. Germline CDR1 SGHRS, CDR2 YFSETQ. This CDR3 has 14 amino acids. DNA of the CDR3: TGCGCCAGCAGCTTGGCCACAGGGATCGACATTCAGTACTTC. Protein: CASSLATGIDIQYF.

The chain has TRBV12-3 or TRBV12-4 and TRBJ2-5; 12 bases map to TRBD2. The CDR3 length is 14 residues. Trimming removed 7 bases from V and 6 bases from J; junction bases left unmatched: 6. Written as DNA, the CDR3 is TGTGCCAGCACCCTAGCGGGGGGGCGGCAGACCCAGTACTTC. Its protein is CASTLAGGRQTQYF.

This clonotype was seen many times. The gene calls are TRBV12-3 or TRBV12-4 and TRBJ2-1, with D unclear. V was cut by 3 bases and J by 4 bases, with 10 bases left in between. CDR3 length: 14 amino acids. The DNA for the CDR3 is TGTGCCAGCAGTTTCGAGACCCTTTACAATGAGCAGTTCTTC. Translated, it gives CASSFETLYNEQFF.

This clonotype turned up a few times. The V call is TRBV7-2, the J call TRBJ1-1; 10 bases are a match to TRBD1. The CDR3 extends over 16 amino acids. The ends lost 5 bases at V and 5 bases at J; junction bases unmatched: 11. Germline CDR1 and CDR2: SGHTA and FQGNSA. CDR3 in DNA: TGTGCCAGCAGCGGCCGGGACAGGGGTCTGGGGACTGAAGCTTTCTTT. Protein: CASSGRDRGLGTEAFF. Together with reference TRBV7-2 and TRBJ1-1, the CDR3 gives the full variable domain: GAGVSQSPSNKVTEKGKDVELRCDPISGHTALYWYRQSLGQGLEFLIYFQGNSAPDKSGLPSDRFSAERTGGSVSTLTIQRTQQEDSAVYLCASSGRDRGLGTEAFFGQGTRLTVV.

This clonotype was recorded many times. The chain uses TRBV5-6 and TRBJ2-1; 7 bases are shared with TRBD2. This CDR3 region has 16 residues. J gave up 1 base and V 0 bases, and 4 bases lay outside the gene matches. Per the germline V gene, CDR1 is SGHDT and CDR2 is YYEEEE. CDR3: CASSLEWEGSYNEQFF. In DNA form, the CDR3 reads TGTGCCAGCAGCTTGGAATGGGAGGGGTCCTACAATGAGCAGTTCTTC.

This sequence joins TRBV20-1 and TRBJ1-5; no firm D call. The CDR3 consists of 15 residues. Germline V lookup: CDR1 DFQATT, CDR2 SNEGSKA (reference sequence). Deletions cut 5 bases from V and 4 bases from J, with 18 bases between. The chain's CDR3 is CSAYPRRVGNQPQHF. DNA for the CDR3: TGCAGTGCTTACCCTCGTAGGGTAGGGAATCAGCCCCAGCATTTT.

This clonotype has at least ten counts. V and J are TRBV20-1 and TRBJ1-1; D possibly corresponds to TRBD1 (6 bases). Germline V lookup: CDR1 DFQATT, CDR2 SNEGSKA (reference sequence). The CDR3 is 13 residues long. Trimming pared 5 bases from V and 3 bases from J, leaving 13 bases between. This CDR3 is CSAYRALHTEAFF. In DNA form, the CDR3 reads TGCAGTGCTTACAGGGCCTTGCACACTGAAGCTTTCTTT.